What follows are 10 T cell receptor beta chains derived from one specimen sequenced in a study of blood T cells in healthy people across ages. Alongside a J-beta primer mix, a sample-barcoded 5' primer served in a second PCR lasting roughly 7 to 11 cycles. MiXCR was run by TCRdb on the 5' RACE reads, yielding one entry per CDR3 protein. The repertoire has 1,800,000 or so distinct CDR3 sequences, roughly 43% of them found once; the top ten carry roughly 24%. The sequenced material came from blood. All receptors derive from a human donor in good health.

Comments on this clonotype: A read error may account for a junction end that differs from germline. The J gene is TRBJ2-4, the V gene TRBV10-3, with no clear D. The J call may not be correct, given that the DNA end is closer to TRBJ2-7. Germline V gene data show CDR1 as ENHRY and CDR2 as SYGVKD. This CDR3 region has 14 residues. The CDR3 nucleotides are TGTGCCATCAGGGAGTCGAAGACTGACTGCGAGCAGTACTTC. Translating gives CAIRESKTDCEQYF.

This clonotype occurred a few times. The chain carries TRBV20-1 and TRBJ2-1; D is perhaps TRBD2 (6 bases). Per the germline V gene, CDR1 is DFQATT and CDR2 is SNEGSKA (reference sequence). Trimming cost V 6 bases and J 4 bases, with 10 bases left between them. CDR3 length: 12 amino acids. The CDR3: CSAGTGYNEQFF. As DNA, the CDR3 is TGCAGTGCCGGGACTGGGTACAATGAGCAGTTCTTC.

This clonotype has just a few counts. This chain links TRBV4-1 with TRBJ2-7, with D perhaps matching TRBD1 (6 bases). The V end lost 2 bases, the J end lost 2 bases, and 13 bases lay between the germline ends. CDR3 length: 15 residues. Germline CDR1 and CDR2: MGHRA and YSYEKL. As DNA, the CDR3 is TGCGCCAGCAGCCAAACCCGGCAGGGGCCCTACGAGCAGTACTTC. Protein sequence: CASSQTRQGPYEQYF.

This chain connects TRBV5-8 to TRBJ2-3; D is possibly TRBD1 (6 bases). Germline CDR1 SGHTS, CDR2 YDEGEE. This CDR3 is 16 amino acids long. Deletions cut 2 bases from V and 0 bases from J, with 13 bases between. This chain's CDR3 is CASSFGVGASTDTQYF. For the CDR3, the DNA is TGTGCCAGCAGCTTTGGAGTGGGGGCGAGCACAGATACGCAGTATTTT.

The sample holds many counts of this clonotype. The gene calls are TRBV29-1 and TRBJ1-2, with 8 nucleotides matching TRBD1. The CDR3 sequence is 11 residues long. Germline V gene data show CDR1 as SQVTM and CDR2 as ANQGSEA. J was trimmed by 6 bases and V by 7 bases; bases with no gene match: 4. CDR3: CSAGQGNGYTF. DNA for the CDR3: TGCAGCGCCGGACAGGGTAATGGCTACACCTTC.

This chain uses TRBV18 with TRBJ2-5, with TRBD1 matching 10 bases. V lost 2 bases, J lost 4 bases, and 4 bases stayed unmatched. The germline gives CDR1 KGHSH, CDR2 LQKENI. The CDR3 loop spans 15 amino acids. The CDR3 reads CASSPGTGVPETQYF. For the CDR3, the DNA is TGTGCCAGCTCACCAGGGACAGGGGTCCCAGAGACCCAGTACTTC.

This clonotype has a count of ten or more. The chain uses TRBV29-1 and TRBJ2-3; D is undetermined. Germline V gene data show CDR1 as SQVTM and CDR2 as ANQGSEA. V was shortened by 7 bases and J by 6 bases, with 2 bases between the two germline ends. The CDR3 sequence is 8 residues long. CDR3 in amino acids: CSADTQYF. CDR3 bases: TGCAGCGCCGATACGCAGTATTTT.

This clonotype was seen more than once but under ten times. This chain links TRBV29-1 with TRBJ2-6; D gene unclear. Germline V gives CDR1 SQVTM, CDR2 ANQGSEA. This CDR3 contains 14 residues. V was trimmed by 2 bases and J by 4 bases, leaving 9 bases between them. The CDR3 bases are TGCAGCGTTGAATTACAGCCCGGGGCCAACGTCCTGACTTTC. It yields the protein CSVELQPGANVLTF.

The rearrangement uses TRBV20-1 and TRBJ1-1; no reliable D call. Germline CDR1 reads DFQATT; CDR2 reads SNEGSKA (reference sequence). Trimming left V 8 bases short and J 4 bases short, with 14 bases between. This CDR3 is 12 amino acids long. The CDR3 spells CSSPPGGTEAFF. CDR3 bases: TGCAGTTCACCTCCAGGAGGCACTGAAGCTTTCTTT.

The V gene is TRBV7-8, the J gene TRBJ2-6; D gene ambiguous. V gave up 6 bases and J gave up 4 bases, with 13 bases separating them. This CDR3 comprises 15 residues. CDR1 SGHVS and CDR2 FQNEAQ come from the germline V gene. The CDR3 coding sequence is TGTGCCAGCAGTCGGCTAAGGGTCGGGGCCAACGTCCTGACTTTC. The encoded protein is CASSRLRVGANVLTF.